The 6 T cell receptor beta chains reported below all come from one sample, sequenced in a study of identical twins. From the 5' RACE reads, TCRdb called clonotypes with MiXCR, one entry per CDR3 protein. The sample contains approximately 240,000 distinct CDR3 sequences, over 12% of which appear only once. Sample: memory (CD45RO+) T cells sorted from blood. These receptor sequences come from a woman aged 18-29 years in good health.

Many counts were recorded for this clonotype. The genes are TRBV15 and TRBJ1-1; no clear D gene. Trimming took 1 base from V and 10 from J, leaving 4 bases between them. The CDR3 covers 10 residues. Germline V gene data show CDR1 as LNHNV and CDR2 as YYDKDF (reference sequence). CDR3 nucleotide sequence: TGTGCCACCAGCAGAGCGGCAGCTTTCTTT. It specifies CATSRAAAFF.

This clonotype was seen only a few times. V and J are TRBV7-6 and TRBJ2-1, with TRBD2 matching over 9 bases. The ends lost 5 bases at V and 15 bases at J; junction bases unmatched: 11. Germline assignment: CDR1 SGHVS and CDR2 FNYEAQ. This CDR3 comprises 13 residues. This chain's CDR3 is CASSAELAGSMFF. The CDR3, as DNA: TGTGCCAGCAGCGCTGAACTAGCGGGTAGTATGTTCTTC.

The table lists this clonotype with a few counts. The chain couples TRBV12-3 or TRBV12-4 to TRBJ2-2; the D is unclear. V lost 2 bases to trimming and J lost 7 bases, with 20 bases between them. CDR3 length: 17 amino acids. The CDR3 loop is CASSLSPAGYLVGELFF. Here the CDR3 DNA reads TGTGCCAGCAGTTTAAGTCCCGCAGGCTACCTGGTCGGGGAGCTGTTTTTT.

This clonotype has a handful of counts. The chain employs TRBV20-1 and TRBJ2-1; TRBD2 agrees at 7 bases. With V trimmed by 2 bases and J by 3 bases, 4 bases remained unmatched. CDR1 is DFQATT, CDR2 SNEGSKA, per germline (reference sequence). This CDR3 comprises 14 residues. The CDR3 DNA sequence: TGCAGTGCTAGAAGGGGCGGGGGCTACAATGAGCAGTTCTTC. This encodes CSARRGGGYNEQFF.

This clonotype was observed a few times. This chain joins TRBV20-1 and TRBJ1-1; maybe TRBD1 (6 bases). This CDR3 spans 16 amino acids. Trimming cost V 6 bases and J 0 bases, with 20 bases left between them. Looked up from germline, CDR1 is DFQATT and CDR2 is SNEGSKA (reference sequence). DNA of the CDR3: TGCAGTGCGACCGGGGCCGGGACACCCATGAACACTGAAGCTTTCTTT. This encodes CSATGAGTPMNTEAFF.

V is TRBV20-1 and J is TRBJ2-5, with 9 nucleotides matching TRBD1. This CDR3 is 14 amino acids long. Looked up from germline, CDR1 is DFQATT and CDR2 is SNEGSKA (reference sequence). V lost 5 bases, J lost 5 bases, and 9 bases stayed unmatched. CDR3 amino acids: CSAPLQGARETQYF. DNA for the CDR3: TGCAGTGCTCCGTTACAGGGGGCTAGGGAGACCCAGTACTTC.